Sequencing of this TCR beta chain was carried out in a study of T cell responses to AZD1222 COVID-19 vaccine. Using immunoSEQ multiplex PCR, the repertoire was profiled, and TCRdb retains in-frame clones only, with some absent. The sample yields 85,000 to 95,000 clones, 75% to 90% seen once. Sequencing was performed on peripheral blood, taken 28 days after the second AZD1222 dose. This clonotype was sampled from an adult who received the AZD1222 COVID-19 vaccine.

CDR3 sequence: CASSSGQGNNSPLHF. The CDR3 DNA reads as TGTGCCAGCAGTTCCGGACAGGGCAATAATTCACCCCTCCACTTT. The chain has TRBV7-6 and TRBJ1-6; TRBD1 matches at 8 bases. In germline, CDR1 is SGHVS, CDR2 FNYEAQ. This CDR3 has 15 amino acids. J was trimmed by 5 bases and V by 6 bases; bases with no gene match: 6.